This T cell receptor beta chain was recovered during a study of CD8+ T cells in alopecia areata. As for the study in general: Percentage of affected scalp area was the basis on which treated patients' severity was scored.

RNA was extracted and reverse transcribed into cDNA as the sequencing template. Using immunoSEQ multiplex PCR, the repertoire was profiled, and TCRdb retains in-frame clones only, with some absent. The sample yields 95,000 to 100,000 clones, about 60% seen once. Treatment specified: oral pan-JAK inhibitor, 5-10 mg twice daily. Sequencing used CD8+ T cells sorted from blood, obtained around week 55, from a patient treated with tofacitinib. The TCR sequence derives from a human donor with alopecia areata.

DNA of the CDR3: TGTGCCAGCAGCACCTCCCGCGCGGGGGGCCCGCAAGAGACCCAGTACTTC. As protein: CASSTSRAGGPQETQYF. The chain recombines TRBV9 with TRBJ2-5; 8 bases map to TRBD2. V shed 4 bases, J shed 2 bases, and the junction held 13 bases outside the gene matches. In germline, CDR1 is SGDLS, CDR2 YYNGEE. CDR3 length equals 17 residues.